This TCR beta chain was recovered during a study of blood T cell repertoires in COVID-19. As processed by the authors: How many nucleated cells were present was estimated from reference gene primer amplification. Data came from immunoSEQ multiplex PCR; TCRdb stores just in-frame clones and leaves some out. V and J calls and clone size are those listed in that table; D and trimming were worked out from the DNA. The table has 120,000 to 150,000 clones, roughly 84% seen once. This clone was counted between two and nine times. This clonotype originated in a woman aged 60 to 75 with acute or convalescent COVID-19. The material sequenced was peripheral blood.

The CDR3 bases are TGTGCCAGCTCACCAAAACCTCGGGACAGGGGGGGGCCGAGCACAGATACGCAGTATTTT. Translating it yields CASSPKPRDRGGPSTDTQYF. The chain joins TRBV18 to TRBJ2-3; TRBD1 matches at 11 bases. The CDR3 runs 20 residues. CDR1 is KGHSH, CDR2 LQKENI, per germline. The junction had 13 bases not matched to a gene; V was cut back by 2 bases and J by 0 bases.